This paragraph reports one TCR beta chain. Its specificity is unknown. V lost 3 bases to trimming and J lost 1 base, with 4 bases between them. This CDR3 is built from 12 residues. CDR1 and CDR2 from the germline V gene are GTSNPN and SVGIG (reference sequence). Primers: 60 Vbeta forward and 13 Jbeta reverse. The protocol was immunoSEQ multiplex PCR, while the TCRdb copy is restricted to in-frame clones and leaves out a portion. The repertoire has approximately 180,000 clones, around 80% of them found once; the top ten carry approximately 2%. This sample is part of a study of cytomegalovirus exposure and HLA in healthy donors. Study-wide results and caveats: Likely technical artifact: a cluster of highly shared sequence variants. While the bulk of TCR sequences proved rare, some public TCRs turned up in many donors. Most CMV-associated TCR beta chains appeared HLA-restricted in a later analysis.

V gene TRBV30 combines with J gene TRBJ1-5; D is unclear. The sequenced material came from PBMCs. The clonotype comes from a woman in her twenties or thirties in good health and CMV-seronegative. The CDR3, as DNA: TGTGCCTGGAGCGAGAGCAATCAGCCCCAGCATTTT. Its protein is CAWSESNQPQHF.